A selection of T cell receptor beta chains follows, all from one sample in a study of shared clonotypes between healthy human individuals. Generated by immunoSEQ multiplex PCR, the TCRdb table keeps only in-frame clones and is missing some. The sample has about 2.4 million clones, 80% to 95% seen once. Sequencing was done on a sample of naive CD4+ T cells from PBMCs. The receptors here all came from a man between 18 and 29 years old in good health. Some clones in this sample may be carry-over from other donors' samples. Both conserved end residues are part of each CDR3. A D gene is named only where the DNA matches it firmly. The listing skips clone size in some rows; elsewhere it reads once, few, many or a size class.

CDR3aa: CASSLIQGRGYTF; CDR3nt: TGTGCCAGCAGCTTAATACAGGGTCGGGGCTACACCTTC; j_gene: TRBJ1-2; abundance: .; v_gene: TRBV7-2; d_gene: .
CDR3aa: CASRLPGQGFYGYTF; CDR3nt: TGTGCCAGCAGGTTACCGGGACAGGGCTTTTATGGCTACACCTTC; j_gene: TRBJ1-2; abundance: .; v_gene: TRBV28; d_gene: TRBD1
CDR3aa: CASSLERSSYNEQFF; CDR3nt: TGCGCCAGCAGCTTGGAGAGGAGCTCCTACAATGAGCAGTTCTTC; j_gene: TRBJ2-1; abundance: .; v_gene: TRBV5-1; d_gene: .
CDR3aa: CASSSPRGATIYEQYF; CDR3nt: TGTGCCAGCAGTTCCCCAAGGGGCGCCACCATCTACGAGCAGTACTTC; j_gene: TRBJ2-7; abundance: .; v_gene: TRBV6-6; d_gene: .
CDR3aa: CASSPIGLYNEQFF; CDR3nt: TGTGCCAGCAGCCCGATAGGACTTTACAATGAGCAGTTCTTC; j_gene: TRBJ2-1; abundance: .; v_gene: TRBV11-2; d_gene: .
CDR3aa: CASSLPGKNTEAFF; CDR3nt: TGTGCCAGCAGCCTTCCCGGGAAAAACACTGAAGCTTTCTTT; j_gene: TRBJ1-1; abundance: .; v_gene: TRBV5-6; d_gene: .
CDR3aa: CASSPRTVYGNTIYF; CDR3nt: TGTGCCAGCAGCCCCCGGACAGTCTATGGAAACACCATATATTTT; j_gene: TRBJ1-3; abundance: .; v_gene: TRBV7-2; d_gene: .
CDR3aa: CAWSVLGGYNEAFF; CDR3nt: TGTGCCTGGAGTGTACTAGGGGGGTATAATGAAGCTTTCTTT; j_gene: TRBJ1-1; abundance: few; v_gene: TRBV30; d_gene: .
CDR3aa: CASQGLVGYTF; CDR3nt: TGTGCCAGCCAGGGGCTGGTTGGCTACACCTTC; j_gene: TRBJ1-2; abundance: .; v_gene: TRBV2; d_gene: .
CDR3aa: CASSSRDGVRAGGYTF; CDR3nt: TGTGCCAGCAGCTCCCGGGACGGTGTTCGAGCGGGTGGCTACACCTTC; j_gene: TRBJ1-2; abundance: .; v_gene: TRBV5-4; d_gene: .
CDR3aa: CASSSGPNGGQNYGYTF; CDR3nt: TGTGCCAGCAGCTCGGGGCCGAACGGGGGGCAGAACTATGGCTACACCTTC; j_gene: TRBJ1-2; abundance: .; v_gene: TRBV7-9; d_gene: .
CDR3aa: CASRRDTLSSYEQYF; CDR3nt: TGTGCCAGCAGACGGGACACCTTAAGCTCCTACGAGCAGTACTTC; j_gene: TRBJ2-7; abundance: .; v_gene: TRBV6-1; d_gene: .
CDR3aa: CASSTARGFSGNTIYF; CDR3nt: TGTGCCAGCAGCACTGCCCGGGGATTCTCTGGAAACACCATATATTTT; j_gene: TRBJ1-3; abundance: few; v_gene: TRBV7-8; d_gene: .
CDR3aa: CASSPKGHTYEQYF; CDR3nt: TGTGCCAGCAGTCCCAAGGGACACACCTACGAGCAGTACTTC; j_gene: TRBJ2-7; abundance: .; v_gene: TRBV2; d_gene: .
CDR3aa: CASSVTLAKNIQYF; CDR3nt: TGCGCCAGCAGCGTAACATTAGCCAAAAACATTCAGTACTTC; j_gene: TRBJ2-4; abundance: .; v_gene: TRBV5-1; d_gene: .
CDR3aa: CASSRTVSYEQYF; CDR3nt: TGCGCCAGCAGCAGGACAGTCTCCTACGAGCAGTACTTC; j_gene: TRBJ2-7; abundance: .; v_gene: TRBV5-1; d_gene: .
CDR3aa: CASSFANEKLFF; CDR3nt: TGTGCCAGCAGCTTTGCTAATGAAAAACTGTTTTTT; j_gene: TRBJ1-4; abundance: .; v_gene: TRBV7-2; d_gene: .
CDR3aa: CASRPSGSFGEQYF; CDR3nt: TGTGCCAGCAGACCTAGCGGGAGTTTTGGCGAGCAGTACTTC; j_gene: TRBJ2-7; abundance: .; v_gene: TRBV14; d_gene: TRBD2
CDR3aa: CASYQRAGYNQPQHF; CDR3nt: TGTGCCAGCTACCAACGGGCAGGGTACAATCAGCCCCAGCATTTT; j_gene: TRBJ1-5; abundance: once; v_gene: TRBV6-1; d_gene: .
CDR3aa: CASNLGLQNSYEQYF; CDR3nt: TGTGCCAGCAATCTGGGACTACAAAACTCCTACGAGCAGTACTTC; j_gene: TRBJ2-7; abundance: .; v_gene: TRBV6-1; d_gene: TRBD2
CDR3aa: CAMAPGDRATDTQYF; CDR3nt: TGTGCCATGGCCCCCGGGGACAGGGCAACAGATACGCAGTATTTT; j_gene: TRBJ2-3; abundance: .; v_gene: TRBV10-3; d_gene: TRBD1
CDR3aa: CASILAGGPNTGELFF; CDR3nt: TGTGCCAGCATCCTAGCGGGAGGGCCAAACACCGGGGAGCTGTTTTTT; j_gene: TRBJ2-2; abundance: once; v_gene: TRBV7-2; d_gene: TRBD2
CDR3aa: CASSQEGGTEAFF; CDR3nt: TGTGCCAGCTCACAGGAGGGGGGCACTGAAGCTTTCTTT; j_gene: TRBJ1-1; abundance: .; v_gene: TRBV18; d_gene: .
CDR3aa: CASSPPDKGPYEQYF; CDR3nt: TGTGCCAGCAGCCCCCCCGATAAGGGCCCCTACGAGCAGTACTTC; j_gene: TRBJ2-7; abundance: .; v_gene: TRBV5-5; d_gene: .
CDR3aa: CASSRQGVNEKLFF; CDR3nt: TGTGCCAGCAGTAGACAGGGGGTAAATGAAAAACTGTTTTTT; j_gene: TRBJ1-4; abundance: .; v_gene: TRBV2; d_gene: TRBD1
CDR3aa: CASSLGRNTGELFF; CDR3nt: TGTGCCAGCAGCCTCGGACGGAACACCGGGGAGCTGTTTTTT; j_gene: TRBJ2-2; abundance: .; v_gene: TRBV7-3; d_gene: .
CDR3aa: CASRPMRTSAGEQFF; CDR3nt: TGTGCCAGCAGACCTATGAGGACTAGCGCGGGTGAGCAGTTCTTC; j_gene: TRBJ2-1; abundance: .; v_gene: TRBV27; d_gene: TRBD2
CDR3aa: CASTTTSGRPPYEQYF; CDR3nt: TGTGCCAGCACAACTACTAGCGGGAGGCCCCCCTACGAGCAGTACTTC; j_gene: TRBJ2-7; abundance: .; v_gene: TRBV28; d_gene: TRBD2
CDR3aa: CASSILGETQYF; CDR3nt: TGTGCCAGTAGTATCTTGGGGGAGACCCAGTACTTC; j_gene: TRBJ2-5; abundance: .; v_gene: TRBV19; d_gene: .
CDR3aa: CASSIRGGTGELFF; CDR3nt: TGTGCCAGTAGTATCCGGGGCGGGACCGGGGAGCTGTTTTTT; j_gene: TRBJ2-2; abundance: .; v_gene: TRBV19; d_gene: .
CDR3aa: CASSIFTGTGTDTQYF; CDR3nt: TGCGCCAGCAGCATCTTTACCGGGACAGGCACAGATACGCAGTATTTT; j_gene: TRBJ2-3; abundance: once; v_gene: TRBV5-1; d_gene: TRBD1
CDR3aa: CAISERQGRNTEAFF; CDR3nt: TGTGCCATCAGTGAAAGACAGGGTAGGAACACTGAAGCTTTCTTT; j_gene: TRBJ1-1; abundance: .; v_gene: TRBV10-3; d_gene: TRBD1
CDR3aa: CASSFLGGRPNTGELFF; CDR3nt: TGTGCCAGCAGCTTCCTTGGGGGGCGGCCGAACACCGGGGAGCTGTTTTTT; j_gene: TRBJ2-2; abundance: .; v_gene: TRBV7-9; d_gene: .
CDR3aa: CASSVLTGTYGYTF; CDR3nt: TGTGCCAGCAGCGTATTGACAGGGACGTATGGCTACACCTTC; j_gene: TRBJ1-2; abundance: .; v_gene: TRBV9; d_gene: TRBD1
CDR3aa: CASRPPGGAWEKLFF; CDR3nt: TGTGCCAGCAGACCTCCAGGGGGCGCGTGGGAAAAACTGTTTTTT; j_gene: TRBJ1-4; abundance: .; v_gene: TRBV28; d_gene: TRBD1
CDR3aa: CAWSVLPQGWAPLHF; CDR3nt: TGTGCCTGGAGTGTACTGCCCCAGGGGTGGGCACCCCTCCACTTT; j_gene: TRBJ1-6; abundance: .; v_gene: TRBV30; d_gene: .
CDR3aa: CASSYQPGLASTDTQYF; CDR3nt: TGTGCCAGCAGCTATCAGCCGGGACTAGCGAGCACAGATACGCAGTATTTT; j_gene: TRBJ2-3; abundance: .; v_gene: TRBV7-2; d_gene: TRBD2
CDR3aa: CASRTGHLNTEAFF; CDR3nt: TGTGCCAGCAGAACAGGACACTTGAACACTGAAGCTTTCTTT; j_gene: TRBJ1-1; abundance: .; v_gene: TRBV28; d_gene: .
CDR3aa: CASSFSRPRRGVDGYTF; CDR3nt: TGTGCCAGCAGCTTTTCTCGGCCTCGTCGGGGCGTGGATGGCTACACCTTC; j_gene: TRBJ1-2; abundance: .; v_gene: TRBV11-2; d_gene: .
CDR3aa: CATTGGTSGAYEQYF; CDR3nt: TGTGCCACCACGGGGGGGACTAGCGGAGCCTACGAGCAGTACTTC; j_gene: TRBJ2-7; abundance: .; v_gene: TRBV10-3; d_gene: TRBD2
CDR3aa: CASSLAGVIGETQYF; CDR3nt: TGTGCCAGCAGCTTAGCGGGAGTCATAGGAGAGACCCAGTACTTC; j_gene: TRBJ2-5; abundance: .; v_gene: TRBV7-9; d_gene: .